These 20 T cell receptor beta chains were all obtained from the same sample, sequenced in a study of blood T cell repertoires in COVID-19. Generated by immunoSEQ multiplex PCR, the TCRdb table keeps only in-frame clones and is missing some. The profile shows roughly 100,000 clones, roughly nine tenths of them singletons. The sequencing sample was made of peripheral blood. These receptors all stem from a woman aged 80 or older with acute or convalescent COVID-19.

V is TRBV5-1 and J is TRBJ2-2, with a weak D call TRBD2 (6 bases). Germline loops: CDR1 SGHRS, CDR2 YFSETQ. The V end lost 2 bases, the J end lost 7 bases, and 12 bases lay between the germline ends. The CDR3 has 14 amino acids. CDR3 sequence: CASSLGLLGGELFF. The CDR3, as DNA: TGCGCCAGCAGCTTAGGACTACTGGGCGGGGAGCTGTTTTTT.

The rearrangement links TRBV5-1 to TRBJ2-5; TRBD2 aligns across 7 bases. The germline gives CDR1 SGHRS, CDR2 YFSETQ. The CDR3 sequence is 14 residues long. With 3 bases clipped from V and 5 bases from J, the junction kept 7 bases outside the gene matches. This CDR3 reads CASSSSMGGETQYF. The CDR3 DNA is TGCGCCAGCAGCTCCTCCATGGGAGGGGAGACCCAGTACTTC.

The rearrangement uses TRBV24-1 and TRBJ2-1, with a weak D call TRBD1 (5 bases). V gave up 4 bases and J gave up 8 bases, with 20 bases separating them. This CDR3 contains 16 residues. Germline loops: CDR1 KGHDR, CDR2 SFDVKD. CDR3 sequence (DNA): TGTGCCACCAGTGACCCCAGGGAAGGTGTTTTGGATGAGCAGTTCTTC. Translated, it gives CATSDPREGVLDEQFF.

The chain employs TRBV29-1 and TRBJ2-3, with TRBD1 as a possible D gene (6 bases). The CDR3 loop spans 14 amino acids. V lost 4 bases and J 3 bases, leaving 14 bases between the germline ends. Germline loops: CDR1 SQVTM, CDR2 ANQGSEA. This chain's CDR3 is CSVGLGQGTDTQYF. The CDR3 bases are TGCAGCGTTGGTTTGGGGCAGGGGACAGATACGCAGTATTTT.

A single count supports this clone. The genes are TRBV3-1 (or the pseudogene TRBV3-2) and TRBJ2-7, with 8 bases identical to TRBD1. V shed 4 bases, J shed 3 bases, and the junction held 8 bases outside the gene matches. CDR1 LGHDT and CDR2 YNNKEL come from the germline V gene (reference sequence). CDR3 size: 15 residues. CDR3: CASSPRTGTHYEQYF. The CDR3, as DNA: TGTGCCAGCAGCCCCCGGACAGGGACTCACTACGAGCAGTACTTC.

This chain uses TRBV6-6 with TRBJ1-1; D is unclear. The V and J ends lost 5 bases and 0 bases respectively, with 10 bases between them. The germline V gene encodes CDR1 MNHNY and CDR2 SVGAGI (reference sequence). The CDR3 consists of 14 residues. Here the CDR3 reads CASSTTGMNTEAFF. Here the CDR3 DNA reads TGTGCCAGCAGTACTACGGGGATGAACACTGAAGCTTTCTTT.

This clone was observed a single time. This chain links TRBV18 with TRBJ2-2; possible D gene TRBD1, 7 bases. Germline V gives CDR1 KGHSH, CDR2 LQKENI. Trimming removed 4 bases at V and 1 base at J, with 10 bases between. This CDR3 spans 15 amino acids. As DNA, the CDR3 is TGTGCCAGCTCACGACAGGGAGGGAACACCGGGGAGCTGTTTTTT. It yields the protein CASSRQGGNTGELFF.

This sequence joins TRBV6-4 and TRBJ2-1; no clear D gene. With 0 bases removed from V and 0 bases from J, the gap between germline ends came to 9 bases. The CDR3 loop spans 16 amino acids. Germline V CDR1 and CDR2: MRHNA, SNTAGT. DNA of the CDR3: TGTGCCAGCAGTGACTCCGATATGAGCTCCTACAATGAGCAGTTCTTC. Translating gives CASSDSDMSSYNEQFF.

J is TRBJ2-6 and V is TRBV30, with 10 bases aligning to TRBD1. Trimming took 4 bases from V and 10 from J; bases not matched to a gene: 7. This CDR3 spans 14 amino acids. CDR1 is GTSNPN and CDR2 is SVGIG in the germline V gene (reference sequence). The CDR3, as DNA: TGTGCCTGGACCGGCGGGACAGGGGTGAACGTCCTGACTTTC. This translates into CAWTGGTGVNVLTF.

The chain recombines TRBV7-8 with TRBJ2-4, with 7 positions matching TRBD1. V gave up 4 bases and J gave up 4 bases; unmatched junction bases: 7. Germline loops: CDR1 SGHVS, CDR2 FQNEAQ. CDR3 size: 15 residues. The CDR3 protein is CASSSDRLLKNIQYF. The CDR3 DNA follows: TGTGCCAGCAGCTCGGACAGGCTCCTAAAAAACATTCAGTACTTC.

The table lists this clone with a few counts. The CDR3 nucleotides are TGTGCCAGAACCGGACTAGCGGGGGGCGATGAGCAGTTCTTC. Translation: CARTGLAGGDEQFF. V gene TRBV19 combines with J gene TRBJ2-1; 14 bases line up with TRBD2. Germline V gives CDR1 LNHDA, CDR2 SQIVND (reference sequence). The V segment lost 9 bases and the J segment 8 bases; nucleotides outside the gene matches: 6. The CDR3 length is 14 residues. Complete variable domain (other parts from reference TRBV19 and TRBJ2-1): DGGITQSPKYLFRKEGQNVTLSCEQNLNHDAMYWYRQDPGQGLRLIYYSQIVNDFQKGDIAEGYSVSREKKESFPLTVTSAQKNPTAFYLCARTGLAGGDEQFFGPGTRLTVL.

The chain uses TRBV6-5 and TRBJ2-3; D is unresolved. Trimming pared 7 bases from V and 1 base from J, leaving 15 bases between. CDR1 and CDR2 from the germline V gene are MNHEY and SVGAGI. This CDR3 is built from 15 residues. This CDR3 is CASTRLPQGTDTQYF. CDR3 sequence (DNA): TGTGCCAGCACCAGGTTACCGCAGGGCACAGATACGCAGTATTTT.

The rearrangement uses TRBV9 and TRBJ1-6; a weak D match, TRBD1 (5 bases). V was trimmed by 0 bases and J by 4 bases, leaving 11 bases between them. CDR1 and CDR2 (germline): SGDLS, YYNGEE. CDR3 length: 16 amino acids. CDR3 nucleotide sequence: TGTGCCAGCAGCGTAGGGGGCGGAACATATAATTCACCCCTCCACTTT. It yields the protein CASSVGGGTYNSPLHF.

This chain connects TRBV19 to TRBJ1-5; D is undetermined. CDR3 length: 13 amino acids. V dropped 6 bases and J dropped 2 bases, with 8 bases sitting between them. Germline CDR1 is LNHDA and CDR2 is SQIVND (reference sequence). The CDR3 DNA reads TGTGCCAGTAGGGGAGTGGGCAATCAGCCCCAGCATTTT. This encodes CASRGVGNQPQHF.

The chain is built from TRBV6-5 and TRBJ2-1, with TRBD2 matching over 13 bases. CDR1 and CDR2 (germline): MNHEY, SVGAGI. The CDR3 spans 15 residues. V trimming: 10 bases; J trimming: 7 bases; junction bases outside the gene matches: 10. The CDR3: CATVTSGGIRNEQFF. The CDR3 bases are TGTGCCACCGTGACTAGCGGGGGGATAAGAAATGAGCAGTTCTTC.

The chain couples TRBV11-2 to TRBJ1-6, with TRBD1 matching 7 bases. The junction had 3 bases not matched to a gene; V was cut back by 3 bases and J by 7 bases. This CDR3 has 14 amino acids. The germline V gene encodes CDR1 SGHAT and CDR2 FQNNGV. The CDR3 DNA reads TGTGCCAGCAGCTTCGGGACAGTAAATTCACCCCTCCACTTT. Amino acids: CASSFGTVNSPLHF. Full variable domain (remainder filled in from reference TRBV11-2 and TRBJ1-6): EAGVAQSPRYKIIEKRQSVAFWCNPISGHATLYWYQQILGQGPKLLIQFQNNGVVDDSQLPKDRFSAERLKGVDSTLKIQPAKLEDSAVYLCASSFGTVNSPLHFGNGTRLTVT.

This clone was recorded only once. The genes are TRBV28 and TRBJ2-2; 7 bases are a match to TRBD1. The length of the CDR3 is 16 residues. CDR1 is MDHEN and CDR2 is SYDVKM in the germline V gene. V lost 4 bases and J lost 4; bases outside the gene matches: 9. Written as DNA, the CDR3 is TGTGCCAGCAGTTCTCCGACAGGGAGCAGCACCGGGGAGCTGTTTTTT. It is translated as CASSSPTGSSTGELFF.

The rearrangement joins TRBV13 to TRBJ2-7; 7 positions match TRBD1. V dropped 1 base and J dropped 3; count of bases not matched to a gene: 6. Germline assignment: CDR1 PRHDT and CDR2 FYEKMQ (reference sequence). The CDR3 loop spans 15 amino acids. The CDR3 DNA reads TGTGCCAGCAGCTTAGACTCCCAGGGGGTCTACGAGCAGTACTTC. It specifies CASSLDSQGVYEQYF.

Turning to this clone: The same CDR3 arises from other DNA sequences in this sample as well. This chain links TRBV24-1 with TRBJ1-5; D gene ambiguous. Germline CDR1 and CDR2: KGHDR and SFDVKD. The ends were cut back, 2 bases at V and 3 bases at J, with 7 bases in the middle. The CDR3 totals 14 residues. In nucleotides, the CDR3 is TGTGCCACCAGTGATTCAGGAATCAATCAGCCCCAGCATTTT. Translated, it gives CATSDSGINQPQHF.

The chain is built from TRBV5-1 and TRBJ2-3; D remains unclear. V gave up 1 base and J gave up 0 bases, with 9 bases separating them. The V gene's germline CDR1 is SGHRS and CDR2 YFSETQ. The CDR3 contains 15 residues. CDR3 residues: CASSLSPTSTDTQYF. The CDR3 DNA is TGCGCCAGCAGCTTGTCACCAACTAGCACAGATACGCAGTATTTT.